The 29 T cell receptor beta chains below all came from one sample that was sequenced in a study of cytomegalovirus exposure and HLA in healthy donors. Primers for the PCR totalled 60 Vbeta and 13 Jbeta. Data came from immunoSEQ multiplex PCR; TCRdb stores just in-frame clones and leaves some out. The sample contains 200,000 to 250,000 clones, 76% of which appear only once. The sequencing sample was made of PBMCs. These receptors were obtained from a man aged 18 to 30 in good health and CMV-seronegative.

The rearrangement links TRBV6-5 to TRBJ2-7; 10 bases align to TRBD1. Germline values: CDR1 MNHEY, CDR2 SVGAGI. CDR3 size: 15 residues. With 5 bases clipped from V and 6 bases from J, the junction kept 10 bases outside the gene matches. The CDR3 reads CASSSPGTGAVEQYF. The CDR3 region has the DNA TGTGCCAGCAGTAGCCCCGGGACAGGGGCAGTCGAGCAGTACTTC.

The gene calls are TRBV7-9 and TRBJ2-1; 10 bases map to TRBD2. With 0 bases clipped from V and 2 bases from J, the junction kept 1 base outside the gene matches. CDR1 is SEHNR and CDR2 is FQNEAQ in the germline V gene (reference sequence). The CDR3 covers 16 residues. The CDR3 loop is CASSLAGTSAYNEQFF. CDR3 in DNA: TGTGCCAGCAGCTTAGCTGGGACTAGCGCCTACAATGAGCAGTTCTTC.

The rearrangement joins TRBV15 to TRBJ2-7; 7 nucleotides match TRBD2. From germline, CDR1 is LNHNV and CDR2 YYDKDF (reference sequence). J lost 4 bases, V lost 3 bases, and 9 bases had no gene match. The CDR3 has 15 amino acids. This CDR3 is CATSSKPLGLYEQYF. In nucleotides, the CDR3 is TGTGCCACCAGCAGTAAGCCTCTGGGACTATACGAGCAGTACTTC.

CDR3 sequence reads: CASSEVGLGTEAFF. The DNA of the CDR3 is TGTGCCAGCAGTGAAGTGGGGCTTGGGACTGAAGCTTTCTTT. The chain employs TRBV2 and TRBJ1-1; perhaps TRBD1 as D (5 bases). V was trimmed by 1 base and J by 5 bases, leaving 11 bases between them. Looked up from germline, CDR1 is SNHLY and CDR2 is FYNNEI. The CDR3 is 14 residues long.

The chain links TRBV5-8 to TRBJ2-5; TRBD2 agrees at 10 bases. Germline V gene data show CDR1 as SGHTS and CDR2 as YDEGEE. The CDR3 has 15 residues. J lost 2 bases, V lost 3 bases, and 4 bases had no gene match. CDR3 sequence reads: CASSSLAGDQETQYF. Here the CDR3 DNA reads TGTGCCAGCAGCTCCCTAGCGGGAGATCAAGAGACCCAGTACTTC.

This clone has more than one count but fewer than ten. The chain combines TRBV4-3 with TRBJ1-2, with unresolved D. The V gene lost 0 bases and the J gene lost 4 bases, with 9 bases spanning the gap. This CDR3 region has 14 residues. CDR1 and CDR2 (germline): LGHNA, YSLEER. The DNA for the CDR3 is TGCGCCAGCAGCCAAGATCTGGGAGTCTATGGCTACACCTTC. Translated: CASSQDLGVYGYTF.

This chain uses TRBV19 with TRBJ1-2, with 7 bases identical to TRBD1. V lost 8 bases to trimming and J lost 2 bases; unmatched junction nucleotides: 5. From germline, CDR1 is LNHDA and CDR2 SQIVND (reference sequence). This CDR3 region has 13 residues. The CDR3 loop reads CASLRQGNYGYTF. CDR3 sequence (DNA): TGTGCCAGTTTACGACAGGGAAACTATGGCTACACCTTC.

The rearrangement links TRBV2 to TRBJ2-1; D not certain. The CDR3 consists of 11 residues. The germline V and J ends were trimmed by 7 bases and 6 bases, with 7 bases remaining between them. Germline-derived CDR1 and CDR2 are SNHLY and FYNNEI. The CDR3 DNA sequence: TGTGCCAGCACATTTAGCAATGAGCAGTTCTTC. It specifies CASTFSNEQFF.

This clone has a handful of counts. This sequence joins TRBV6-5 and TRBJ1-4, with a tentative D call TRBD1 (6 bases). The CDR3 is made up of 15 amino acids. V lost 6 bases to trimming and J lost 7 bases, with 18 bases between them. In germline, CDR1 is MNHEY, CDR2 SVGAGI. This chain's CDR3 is CASSHHRARGEKLFF. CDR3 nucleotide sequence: TGTGCCAGCAGCCACCACAGGGCCCGGGGTGAAAAACTGTTTTTT.

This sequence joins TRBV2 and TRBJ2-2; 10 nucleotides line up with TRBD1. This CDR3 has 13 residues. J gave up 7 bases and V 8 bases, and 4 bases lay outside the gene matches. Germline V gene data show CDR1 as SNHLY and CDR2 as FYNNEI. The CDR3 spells CASGDRGIGELFF. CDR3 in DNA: TGTGCCAGCGGGGACAGGGGAATCGGGGAGCTGTTTTTT.

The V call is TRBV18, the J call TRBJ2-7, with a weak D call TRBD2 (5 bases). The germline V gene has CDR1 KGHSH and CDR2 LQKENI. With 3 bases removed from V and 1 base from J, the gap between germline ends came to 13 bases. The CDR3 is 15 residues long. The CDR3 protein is CASSPPGSLSYEQYF. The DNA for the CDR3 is TGTGCCAGCTCACCCCCGGGGTCCCTATCCTACGAGCAGTACTTC.

This CDR3 is CASSGRQSNQPQHF. Written as DNA, the CDR3 is TGTGCCAGCAGCGGTCGACAGAGCAATCAGCCCCAGCATTTT. The chain combines TRBV6-1 with TRBJ1-5, with D possibly TRBD1 on 5 matching bases. V was pared by 6 bases and J by 1 base, with 10 bases between. Germline V gene data show CDR1 as MNHNS and CDR2 as SASEGT. This CDR3 has 14 amino acids.

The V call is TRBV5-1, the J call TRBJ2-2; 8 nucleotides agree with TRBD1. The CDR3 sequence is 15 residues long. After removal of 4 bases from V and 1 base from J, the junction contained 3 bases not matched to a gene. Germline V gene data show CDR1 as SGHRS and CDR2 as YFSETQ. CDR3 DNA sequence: TGCGCCAGCAGCATTGACAGGGGGAACACCGGGGAGCTGTTTTTT. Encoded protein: CASSIDRGNTGELFF.

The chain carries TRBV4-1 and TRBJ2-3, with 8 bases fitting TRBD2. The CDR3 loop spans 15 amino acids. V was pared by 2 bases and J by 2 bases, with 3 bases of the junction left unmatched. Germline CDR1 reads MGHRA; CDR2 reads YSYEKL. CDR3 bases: TGCGCCAGCAGCCAAAGCGGGGGTTTCACAGATACGCAGTATTTT. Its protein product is CASSQSGGFTDTQYF.

The CDR3 DNA is TGCGCCAGCAGCCCCTGGGGGGATTGGGAGCAGTACTTC. It specifies CASSPWGDWEQYF. The V gene is TRBV4-1, the J gene TRBJ2-5; a possible D gene is TRBD2 (6 bases). This CDR3 region has 13 residues. V was clipped by 4 bases and J by 11 bases, with 17 bases between them. Germline V lookup: CDR1 MGHRA, CDR2 YSYEKL.

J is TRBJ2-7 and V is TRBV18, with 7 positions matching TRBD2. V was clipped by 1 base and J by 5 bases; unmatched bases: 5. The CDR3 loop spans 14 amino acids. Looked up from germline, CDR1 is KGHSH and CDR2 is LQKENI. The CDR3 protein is CASSPRRERDEQYF. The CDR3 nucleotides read TGTGCCAGCTCACCACGGCGGGAGCGCGACGAGCAGTACTTC.

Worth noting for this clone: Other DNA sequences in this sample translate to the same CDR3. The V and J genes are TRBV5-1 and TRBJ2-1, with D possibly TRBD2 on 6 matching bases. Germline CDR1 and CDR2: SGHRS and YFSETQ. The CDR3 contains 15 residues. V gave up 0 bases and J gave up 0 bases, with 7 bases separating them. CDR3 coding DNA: TGCGCCAGCAGCTTGGGGACTACCTCCTACAATGAGCAGTTCTTC. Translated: CASSLGTTSYNEQFF.

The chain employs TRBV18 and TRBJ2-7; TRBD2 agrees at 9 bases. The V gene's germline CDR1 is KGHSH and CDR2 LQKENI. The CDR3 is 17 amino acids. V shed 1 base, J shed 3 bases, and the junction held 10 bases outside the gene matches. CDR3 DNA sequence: TGTGCCAGCTCACCACTAATGGCCCTAGCGGGACACTACGAGCAGTACTTC. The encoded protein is CASSPLMALAGHYEQYF.

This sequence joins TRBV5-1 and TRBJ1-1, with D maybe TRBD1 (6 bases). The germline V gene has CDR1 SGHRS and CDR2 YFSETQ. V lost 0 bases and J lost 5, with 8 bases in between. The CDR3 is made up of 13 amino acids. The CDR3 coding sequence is TGCGCCAGCAGCTTGGACAGGGTTACTGAAGCTTTCTTT. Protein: CASSLDRVTEAFF.

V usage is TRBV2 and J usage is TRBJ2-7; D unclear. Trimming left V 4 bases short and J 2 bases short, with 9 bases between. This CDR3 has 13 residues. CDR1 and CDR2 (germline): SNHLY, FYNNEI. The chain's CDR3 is CASSGGVTYEQYF. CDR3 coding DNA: TGTGCCAGCAGTGGAGGAGTCACCTACGAGCAGTACTTC.

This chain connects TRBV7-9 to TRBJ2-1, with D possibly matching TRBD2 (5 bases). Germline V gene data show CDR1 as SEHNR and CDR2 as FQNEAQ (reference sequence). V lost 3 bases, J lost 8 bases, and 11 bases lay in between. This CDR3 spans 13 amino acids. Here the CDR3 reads CASSFRGLDEQFF. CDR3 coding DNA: TGTGCCAGCAGCTTTAGAGGGCTGGATGAGCAGTTCTTC.

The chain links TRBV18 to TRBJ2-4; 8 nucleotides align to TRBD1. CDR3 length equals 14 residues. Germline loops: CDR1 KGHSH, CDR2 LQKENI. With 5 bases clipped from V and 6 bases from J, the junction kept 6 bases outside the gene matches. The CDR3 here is CASSSRDRLNIQYF. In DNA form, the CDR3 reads TGTGCCAGCTCATCCCGGGACAGGCTAAACATTCAGTACTTC.

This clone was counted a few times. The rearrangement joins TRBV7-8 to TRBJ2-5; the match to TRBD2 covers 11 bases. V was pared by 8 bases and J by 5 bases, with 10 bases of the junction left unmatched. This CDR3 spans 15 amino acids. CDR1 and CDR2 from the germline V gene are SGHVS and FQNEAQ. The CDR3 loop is CASGETSGMGETQYF. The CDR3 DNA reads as TGTGCCAGCGGCGAGACTAGCGGGATGGGGGAGACCCAGTACTTC.

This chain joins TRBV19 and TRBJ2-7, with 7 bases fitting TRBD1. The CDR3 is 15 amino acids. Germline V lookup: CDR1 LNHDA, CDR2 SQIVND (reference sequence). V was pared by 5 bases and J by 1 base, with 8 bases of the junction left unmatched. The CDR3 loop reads CASSVRDRVSYEQYF. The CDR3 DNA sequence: TGTGCCAGTAGTGTCCGGGACAGAGTATCCTACGAGCAGTACTTC.

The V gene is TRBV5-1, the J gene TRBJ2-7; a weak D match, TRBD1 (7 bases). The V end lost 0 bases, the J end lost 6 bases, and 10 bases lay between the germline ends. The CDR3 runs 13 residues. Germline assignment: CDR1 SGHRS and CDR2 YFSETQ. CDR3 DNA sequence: TGCGCCAGCAGCTTGGGACAGGGAGGCGAGCAGTACTTC. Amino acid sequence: CASSLGQGGEQYF.

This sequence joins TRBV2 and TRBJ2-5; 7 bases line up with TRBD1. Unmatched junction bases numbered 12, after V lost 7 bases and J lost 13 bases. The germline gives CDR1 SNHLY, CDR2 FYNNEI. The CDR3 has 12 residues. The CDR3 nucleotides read TGTGCCAGCAATAACGGACTGACAGGGAGGTACTTC. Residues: CASNNGLTGRYF.

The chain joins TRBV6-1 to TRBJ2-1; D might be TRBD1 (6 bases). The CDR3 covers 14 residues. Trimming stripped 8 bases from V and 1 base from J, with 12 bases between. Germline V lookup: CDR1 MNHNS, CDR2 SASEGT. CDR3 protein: CASAGTWSYNEQFF. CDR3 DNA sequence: TGTGCCAGCGCCGGGACATGGTCCTACAATGAGCAGTTCTTC.

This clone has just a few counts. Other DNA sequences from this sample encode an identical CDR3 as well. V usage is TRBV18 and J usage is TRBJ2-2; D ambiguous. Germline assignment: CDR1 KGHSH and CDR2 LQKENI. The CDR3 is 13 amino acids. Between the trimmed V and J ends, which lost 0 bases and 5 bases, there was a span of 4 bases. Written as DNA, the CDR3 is TGTGCCAGCTCACCACCGAGTACCGGGGAGCTGTTTTTT. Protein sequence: CASSPPSTGELFF.

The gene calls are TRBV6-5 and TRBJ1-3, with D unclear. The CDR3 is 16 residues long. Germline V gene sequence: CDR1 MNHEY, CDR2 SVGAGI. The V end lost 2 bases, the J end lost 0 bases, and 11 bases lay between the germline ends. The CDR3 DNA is TGTGCCAGCAGTTACGGAGGGTTTTCCTCTGGAAACACCATATATTTT. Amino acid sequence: CASSYGGFSSGNTIYF.